The rows below give T cell receptor beta chains drawn from one sample of a study of shared clonotypes between healthy human individuals. Generated by immunoSEQ multiplex PCR, the TCRdb table keeps only in-frame clones and is missing some. The table includes under 1,100,000 clones, approximately 70% detected once. Input material: memory CD4+ T cells sorted from blood. Receptors originate from a man between 18 and 29 years old in good health. Each CDR3 is given with its conserved first and last residue. Fields, in order: J gene, CDR3 length, clone size, V gene, CDR3 protein. Expanded clones are given a class, and other clones once, few, many or no size at all.

J gene: TRBJ1-4; CDR3 length: 16; clone size: .; V gene: TRBV9; CDR3 protein: CASSANTGGANEKLFF
J gene: TRBJ2-3; CDR3 length: 17; clone size: .; V gene: TRBV2; CDR3 protein: CASSLGATSGSTDTQYF
J gene: TRBJ2-7; CDR3 length: 13; clone size: .; V gene: TRBV11-2; CDR3 protein: CASSLDLGGEQYF
J gene: TRBJ1-2; CDR3 length: 13; clone size: .; V gene: TRBV9; CDR3 protein: CASSAGQNSGYTF
J gene: TRBJ2-3; CDR3 length: 16; clone size: few; V gene: TRBV28; CDR3 protein: CASSSPTGGNTDTQYF
J gene: TRBJ2-2; CDR3 length: 16; clone size: .; V gene: TRBV30; CDR3 protein: CAWNSGQRVYAGELFF
J gene: TRBJ2-2; CDR3 length: 15; clone size: .; V gene: TRBV5-4; CDR3 protein: CASSLIGEGTGELFF
J gene: TRBJ2-7; CDR3 length: 14; clone size: .; V gene: TRBV6-5; CDR3 protein: CASSSTTGSYEQYF
J gene: TRBJ2-6; CDR3 length: 15; clone size: .; V gene: TRBV7-8; CDR3 protein: CASSFGTSGANVLTF
J gene: TRBJ1-6; CDR3 length: 15; clone size: many; V gene: TRBV28; CDR3 protein: CASSPSGPYNSPLHF
J gene: TRBJ1-2; CDR3 length: 16; clone size: .; V gene: TRBV9; CDR3 protein: CASTGPGAGVMHGYTF
J gene: TRBJ1-1; CDR3 length: 16; clone size: .; V gene: TRBV4-3; CDR3 protein: CASSQGTGTVNTEAFF
J gene: TRBJ1-1; CDR3 length: 14; clone size: .; V gene: TRBV11-3; CDR3 protein: CASSLGPSNTEAFF
J gene: TRBJ1-4; CDR3 length: 15; clone size: .; V gene: TRBV7-2; CDR3 protein: CASSWGTGASEKLFF
J gene: TRBJ1-2; CDR3 length: 12; clone size: .; V gene: TRBV6-5; CDR3 protein: CATARVDYGYTF
J gene: TRBJ1-1; CDR3 length: 15; clone size: .; V gene: TRBV7-2; CDR3 protein: CASSTAGTANTEAFF
J gene: TRBJ2-1; CDR3 length: 14; clone size: .; V gene: TRBV18; CDR3 protein: CASLSGSSYNEQFF
J gene: TRBJ1-4; CDR3 length: 17; clone size: .; V gene: TRBV6-1; CDR3 protein: CASSEASPAGVNEKLFF
J gene: TRBJ1-1; CDR3 length: 14; clone size: .; V gene: TRBV6-5; CDR3 protein: CASSSSLGNTEAFF
J gene: TRBJ2-7; CDR3 length: 12; clone size: .; V gene: TRBV7-2; CDR3 protein: CASSLDLVEQYF
J gene: TRBJ2-3; CDR3 length: 12; clone size: .; V gene: TRBV18; CDR3 protein: CASSPPQGSQYF
J gene: TRBJ2-3; CDR3 length: 17; clone size: .; V gene: TRBV5-8; CDR3 protein: CASSSGLAGYITDTQYF
J gene: TRBJ2-5; CDR3 length: 14; clone size: .; V gene: TRBV10-3; CDR3 protein: CAITGGRNQETQYF
J gene: TRBJ2-1; CDR3 length: 16; clone size: .; V gene: TRBV5-4; CDR3 protein: CASSPKAGAGYNEQFF
J gene: TRBJ1-5; CDR3 length: 15; clone size: .; V gene: TRBV18; CDR3 protein: CASSPRGTANQPQHF
J gene: TRBJ1-4; CDR3 length: 17; clone size: many; V gene: TRBV28; CDR3 protein: CASSFPARQGWDEKLFF
J gene: TRBJ1-1; CDR3 length: 14; clone size: .; V gene: TRBV7-9; CDR3 protein: CASSSEQGGTEAFF
J gene: TRBJ2-5; CDR3 length: 14; clone size: .; V gene: TRBV5-4; CDR3 protein: CASSSPSGGETQYF
J gene: TRBJ2-1; CDR3 length: 20; clone size: many; V gene: TRBV4-1; CDR3 protein: CASSQGLLAGGPTILNEQFF
J gene: TRBJ1-2; CDR3 length: 12; clone size: once; V gene: TRBV18; CDR3 protein: CASSPDDYGYTF
J gene: TRBJ2-3; CDR3 length: 13; clone size: many; V gene: TRBV2; CDR3 protein: CASNQRFTDTQYF
J gene: TRBJ2-5; CDR3 length: 13; clone size: .; V gene: TRBV18; CDR3 protein: CASSGGVQETQYF
J gene: TRBJ1-2; CDR3 length: 15; clone size: .; V gene: TRBV28; CDR3 protein: CASRDDRGQTYGYTF
J gene: TRBJ1-4; CDR3 length: 14; clone size: .; V gene: TRBV7-9; CDR3 protein: CASSFGTVNEKLFF
J gene: TRBJ2-5; CDR3 length: 15; clone size: .; V gene: TRBV15; CDR3 protein: CATSLTGTPQETQYF
J gene: TRBJ2-3; CDR3 length: 14; clone size: .; V gene: TRBV2; CDR3 protein: CASMFERGTDTQYF
J gene: TRBJ2-7; CDR3 length: 15; clone size: once; V gene: TRBV9; CDR3 protein: CASSVEDSGSYEQYF
J gene: TRBJ2-5; CDR3 length: 16; clone size: .; V gene: TRBV7-9; CDR3 protein: CASSPGTSGNQETQYF
J gene: TRBJ2-7; CDR3 length: 15; clone size: .; V gene: TRBV18; CDR3 protein: CASSPLDRGAGEQYF
J gene: TRBJ2-2; CDR3 length: 16; clone size: .; V gene: TRBV10-3; CDR3 protein: CAISEASGRGTGELFF
J gene: TRBJ2-7; CDR3 length: 13; clone size: .; V gene: TRBV7-2; CDR3 protein: CASSLQGHYEQYF
J gene: TRBJ2-3; CDR3 length: 14; clone size: .; V gene: TRBV29-1; CDR3 protein: CSVVGGRASDTQYF
J gene: TRBJ1-1; CDR3 length: 15; clone size: .; V gene: TRBV10-3; CDR3 protein: CAISDGPGADTEAFF
J gene: TRBJ2-3; CDR3 length: 13; clone size: .; V gene: TRBV5-4; CDR3 protein: CASSQTEADTQYF
J gene: TRBJ2-7; CDR3 length: 16; clone size: .; V gene: TRBV5-6; CDR3 protein: CASSLRSGTGADEQYF
J gene: TRBJ2-1; CDR3 length: 15; clone size: .; V gene: TRBV18; CDR3 protein: CASSPDRARGNEQFF
J gene: TRBJ2-1; CDR3 length: 15; clone size: .; V gene: TRBV7-2; CDR3 protein: CASRRTSGANNEQFF
J gene: TRBJ2-3; CDR3 length: 19; clone size: .; V gene: TRBV13; CDR3 protein: CASSLVFYSGGPSTDTQYF
J gene: TRBJ1-1; CDR3 length: 15; clone size: .; V gene: TRBV6-5; CDR3 protein: CASRWTTQGVTEAFF
J gene: TRBJ2-7; CDR3 length: 13; clone size: once; V gene: TRBV6-5; CDR3 protein: CASSYSRRYEQYF
J gene: TRBJ1-2; CDR3 length: 14; clone size: .; V gene: TRBV4-1; CDR3 protein: CASSHPLDRAGYTF
J gene: TRBJ2-7; CDR3 length: 13; clone size: .; V gene: TRBV6-6; CDR3 protein: CASSPDRANEQYF
J gene: TRBJ2-3; CDR3 length: 15; clone size: .; V gene: TRBV19; CDR3 protein: CASSKTGFSTDTQYF
J gene: TRBJ1-4; CDR3 length: 13; clone size: many; V gene: TRBV6-1; CDR3 protein: CATTGVRSEKLFF
J gene: TRBJ1-6; CDR3 length: 14; clone size: .; V gene: TRBV7-9; CDR3 protein: CASSLDRADSPLHF